Here is one TCR beta chain with its context. The antigen remains undetermined. All patients picked for sequencing had shown, by flow cytometry, an expansion of CD8+CD57+ cells. There was no therapy given to any patient before the blood sampling took place. This sample is drawn from a study of CD8+CD57+ T cells in acquired aplastic anemia. Study as a whole: Sorted cells (CD4+ and CD8+) yielded DNA amounts that averaged approximately 2.9 ug.

Study-level points and caveats: Almost 30 CD8+ CDR3 sequences occurred in both the patients and the controls. Simpson's diversity of CD8+ cells was not significantly different in patients compared with controls.

V shed 7 bases and J 9 bases; nucleotides not matched to a gene: 2. CDR1 and CDR2 from the germline V gene are WNHNN and SYGVQD (reference sequence). The CDR3 loop spans 12 amino acids. Genomic DNA, the template, was used for profiling of the TCR beta VDJ and CDR3. TCRdb re-derived calls from the reads in MiXCR, one entry per CDR3 protein. The top ten clones hold 10% to 15% of a sample with more than 150,000 distinct CDR3 sequences, around 50% of them seen once. Sequencing input: sorted CD4+, CD8+, or CD8+CD57+ T cells (not recorded which) from PBMCs. The TCR originated in a human donor with aplastic anemia. The rearrangement links TRBV10-1 to TRBJ2-1; TRBD1 matches at 11 bases. The CDR3, as DNA: TGCGCCAGCACGGACAGGGGGCGTGAGCAGTTCTTC. This gives the protein CASTDRGREQFF.